The TCR beta chain described here comes from a study of breast tumors, draining lymph nodes, adjacent tissues. V was shortened by 0 bases and J by 8 bases, with 14 bases between the two germline ends. Germline CDR1 LGHNA, CDR2 YNFKEQ. The CDR3 contains 15 residues. TCRdb reprocessed the multiplex PCR reads with MiXCR, giving one entry per CDR3 protein. The data hold about 20,000 distinct CDR3 sequences, with 43% observed a single time. Sequenced input: breast tumor tissue. The genes are TRBV4-2 and TRBJ2-1; D is unclear. The receptor was isolated from a female donor with breast cancer. Some clones in this sample may be carry-over from other donors' samples. The CDR3 region has the DNA TGTGCCAGCAGCCAAGATCTCCCTCCTCTAGATGAGCAGTTCTTC. It yields the protein CASSQDLPPLDEQFF.